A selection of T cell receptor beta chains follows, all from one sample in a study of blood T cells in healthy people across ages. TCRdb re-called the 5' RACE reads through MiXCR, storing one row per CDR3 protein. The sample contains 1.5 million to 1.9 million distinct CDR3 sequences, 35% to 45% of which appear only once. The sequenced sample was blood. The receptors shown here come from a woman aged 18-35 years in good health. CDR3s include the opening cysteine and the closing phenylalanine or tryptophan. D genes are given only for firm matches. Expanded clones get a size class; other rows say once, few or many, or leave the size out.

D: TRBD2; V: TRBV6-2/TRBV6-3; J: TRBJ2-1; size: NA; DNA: TGTGCCAGCAGGGAGCGGGAGAAAATATACAATGAGCAGTTCTTC; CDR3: CASREREKIYNEQFF
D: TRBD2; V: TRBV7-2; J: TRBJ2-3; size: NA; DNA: TGTGCCAGCAGCACAGGGACTAGCGGGAGATCAGATACGCAGTATTTT; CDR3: CASSTGTSGRSDTQYF
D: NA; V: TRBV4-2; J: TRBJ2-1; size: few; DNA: TGTGCCTGCAGCCAACCCTCCAATTCCTACAATGAGCAGTTCTTC; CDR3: CACSQPSNSYNEQFF
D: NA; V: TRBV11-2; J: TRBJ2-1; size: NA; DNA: TGTGCCAGCAGCTTAGTACAGGCCCAAGGGAAGTTCTTC; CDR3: CASSLVQAQGKFF
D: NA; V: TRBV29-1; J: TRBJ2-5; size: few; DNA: TGCAGCGTGGGACGAGGAGCTTGGGTGGAGACCCAGTACTTC; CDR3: CSVGRGAWVETQYF
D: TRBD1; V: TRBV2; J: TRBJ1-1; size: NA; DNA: TGTGCCAGCAGACCCCGACAGGGACAGAACACTGAAGCTTTCTTT; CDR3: CASRPRQGQNTEAFF
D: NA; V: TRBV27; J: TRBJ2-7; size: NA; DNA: TGTGCCAGCAGTTTATACCCGACAGACCCCTACGAGCAGTACTTC; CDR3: CASSLYPTDPYEQYF
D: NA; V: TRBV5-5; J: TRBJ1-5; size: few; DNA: TGTGCCAGCAGCTGGGAGCGTGGTCAGCCCCAGCATTTT; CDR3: CASSWERGQPQHF
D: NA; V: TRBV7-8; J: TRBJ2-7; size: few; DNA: TGTGCCAGCAGCTCGCCCAGGACACAAAAAGAGGTCCACGAGCAGTACTTC; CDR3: CASSSPRTQKEVHEQYF
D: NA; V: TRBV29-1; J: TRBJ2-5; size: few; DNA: TGCAGCGGGTTGCGGGACCTACAAGAGACCCAGTACTTC; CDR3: CSGLRDLQETQYF
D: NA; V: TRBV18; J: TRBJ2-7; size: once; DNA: TGTGCCAGCTCACCAGTTCCACGTTCCGAGCAGTACTTC; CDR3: CASSPVPRSEQYF
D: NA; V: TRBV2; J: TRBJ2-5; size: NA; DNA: TGTGCCAGCAGTGAAGAAGCACCTTATTTTGAGACCCAGTACTTC; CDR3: CASSEEAPYFETQYF
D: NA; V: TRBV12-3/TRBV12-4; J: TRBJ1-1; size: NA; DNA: TGTGCCTGCTGTCCCGGTCGGGGGAACACTGAAGCTTTCTTT; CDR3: CACCPGRGNTEAFF
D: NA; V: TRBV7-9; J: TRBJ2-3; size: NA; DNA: TGTGCCAGCAGCTTAGACGTCAGGGGAAGCACAGATACGCAGTATTTT; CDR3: CASSLDVRGSTDTQYF
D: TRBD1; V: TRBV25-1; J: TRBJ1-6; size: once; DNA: TGTGCCAGCAGTGAATTTGCAGGGGGCTTTTCACCCCTCCACTTT; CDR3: CASSEFAGGFSPLHF
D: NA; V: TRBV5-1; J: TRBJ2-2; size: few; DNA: TGCGCCAGCAGCTTACCGTCGGGGAAGAACACCGGGGAGCTGTTTTTT; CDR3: CASSLPSGKNTGELFF
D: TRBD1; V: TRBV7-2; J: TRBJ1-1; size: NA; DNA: TGTGCCAGCAGCGTAGGGGGCTGCGAGGCTTTCTTT; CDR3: CASSVGGCEAFF
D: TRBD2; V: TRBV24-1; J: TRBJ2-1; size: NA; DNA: TGTGCCACCAGTGAAAGAGCGGGGAGTGAGCAGTTCTTC; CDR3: CATSERAGSEQFF
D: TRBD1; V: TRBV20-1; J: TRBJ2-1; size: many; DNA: TGCAGTGCTAGAGATACAGGGGGCATTGGGAATGAGCAGTTCTTC; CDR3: CSARDTGGIGNEQFF
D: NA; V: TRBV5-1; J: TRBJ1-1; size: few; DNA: TGCGCCAGCAGCTTACAGGGACCGGTCGGAAACACTGAAGCTTTCTTT; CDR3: CASSLQGPVGNTEAFF
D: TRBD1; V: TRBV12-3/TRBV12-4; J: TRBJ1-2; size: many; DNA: TGTGCCAGCAGTCCGGACAGGAGGTATGGCTACACCTTC; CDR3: CASSPDRRYGYTF
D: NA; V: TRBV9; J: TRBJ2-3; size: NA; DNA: TGTGCCAGCAGCGCGGAAACCCTCGGGGGCAATACGCAGTATTTT; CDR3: CASSAETLGGNTQYF
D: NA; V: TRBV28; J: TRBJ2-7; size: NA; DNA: TGTGCCAGCGCGGGGCTAACTTCACTCTCCTACGAGCAGTACTTC; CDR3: CASAGLTSLSYEQYF
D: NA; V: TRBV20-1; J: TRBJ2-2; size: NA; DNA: TGCAGTGCTAAAGGCCCGACCAGGGAGCTGTTTTTT; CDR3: CSAKGPTRELFF
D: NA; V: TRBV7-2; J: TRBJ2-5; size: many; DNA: TGTGCCAGCAGAGGAATCCAAGAGACCCAGTACTTC; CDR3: CASRGIQETQYF
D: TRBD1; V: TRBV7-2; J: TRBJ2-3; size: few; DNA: TGTGCCAGCAGCTTAACAGGGGGGCCGGGAGATACGCAGTATTTT; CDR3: CASSLTGGPGDTQYF
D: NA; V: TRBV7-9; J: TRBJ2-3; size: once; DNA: TGTGCCAGCAGCCCTCCCATGGGCAGCACAGATACGCAGTATTTT; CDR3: CASSPPMGSTDTQYF
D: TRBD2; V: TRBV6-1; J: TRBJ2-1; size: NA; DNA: TGTGCCAGCAATACCGGGACTAGCGGGAGGAATGAGCAGTTCTTC; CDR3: CASNTGTSGRNEQFF
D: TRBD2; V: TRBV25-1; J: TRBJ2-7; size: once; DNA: TGTGCCAGCAGTGGAATAGCGGGAGGCGAGCAGTACTTC; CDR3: CASSGIAGGEQYF
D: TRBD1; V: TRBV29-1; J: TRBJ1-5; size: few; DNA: TGCAGCGTGGGACAGAGCAATCAGCCCCAGCATTTT; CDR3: CSVGQSNQPQHF
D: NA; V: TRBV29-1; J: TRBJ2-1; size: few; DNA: TGCAGCGCTAGGGCGGGAGAGCAGTTCTTC; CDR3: CSARAGEQFF
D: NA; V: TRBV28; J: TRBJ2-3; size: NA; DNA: TGTGCCAGCAGTCTCTTACCTTCACTAGATACGCAGTATTTT; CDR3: CASSLLPSLDTQYF
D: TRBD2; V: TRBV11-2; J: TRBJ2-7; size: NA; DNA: TGTGCCAGCCGCTCTCTTCAGCCACGCGGGAGCTACAATGAGCAGTACTTC; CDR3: CASRSLQPRGSYNEQYF
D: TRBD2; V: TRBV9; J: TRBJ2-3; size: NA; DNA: TGTGCCAGCAGCGTAGAGGGACTAGCGGGGTCTGATACGCAGTATTTT; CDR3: CASSVEGLAGSDTQYF
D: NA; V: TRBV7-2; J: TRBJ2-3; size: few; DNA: TGTGCCAGCAGCGCACCAGTGGAAGGACAAAGGCTCACAGATACGCAGTATTTT; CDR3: CASSAPVEGQRLTDTQYF
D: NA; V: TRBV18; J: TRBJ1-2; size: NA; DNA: TGTGCCAGCTCACTTAATTCGGCATCTACCTATGGCTACACCTTC; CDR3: CASSLNSASTYGYTF
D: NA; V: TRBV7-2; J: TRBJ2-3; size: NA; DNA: TGTGCCAGCAGCTTTGTACGGCACACAGATACGCAGTATTTT; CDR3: CASSFVRHTDTQYF
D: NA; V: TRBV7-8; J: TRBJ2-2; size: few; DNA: TGTGCCAGCAGCCCACAGGGTCCTTACACCGGGGAGCTGTTTTTT; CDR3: CASSPQGPYTGELFF
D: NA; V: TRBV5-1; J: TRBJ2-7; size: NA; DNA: TGTGCCAGCAGCTTAGGCGCCAGCTCCTACAATGAGCAGTACTTC; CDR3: CASSLGASSYNEQYF
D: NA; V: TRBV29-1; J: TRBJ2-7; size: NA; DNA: TGCAGCGTTAGGATCCCCGGGAACGAGCAGTACTTC; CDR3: CSVRIPGNEQYF
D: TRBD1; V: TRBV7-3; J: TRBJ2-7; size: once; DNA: TGTGCCAGCAGCTCCGGGACAGTGGCCTACAATGAGCAGTACTTC; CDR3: CASSSGTVAYNEQYF
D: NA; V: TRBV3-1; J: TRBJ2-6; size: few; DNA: TGTGCCAGCAGCCCCCGCATCGGACTCTCGCCTGGGGCCAACGTCCTGACTTTC; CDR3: CASSPRIGLSPGANVLTF
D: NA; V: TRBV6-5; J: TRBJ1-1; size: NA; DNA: TGTGCCAGCGGTCGGGACCACACGGCTGAAGCTTTCTTT; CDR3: CASGRDHTAEAFF
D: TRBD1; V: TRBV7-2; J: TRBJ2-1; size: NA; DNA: TGTGCCAGCAGCTTGCAGGGGGCGAACAATGAGCAGTTCTTC; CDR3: CASSLQGANNEQFF
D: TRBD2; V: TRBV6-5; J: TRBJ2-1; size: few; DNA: TGTGCCAGCAGTCGCACCCCTAGCGGAGGTTCCAATGAGCAGTTCTTC; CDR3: CASSRTPSGGSNEQFF
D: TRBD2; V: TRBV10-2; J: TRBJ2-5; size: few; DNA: TGCGCCAGCCGCCCAACGGTATCGACTAGCGATTTCCAAGAGACCCAGTACTTC; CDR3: CASRPTVSTSDFQETQYF
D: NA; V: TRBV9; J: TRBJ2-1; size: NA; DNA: TGTGCCAGCAGGACAGGGGTCACTCGCGGGGGGCAGTTCTTC; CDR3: CASRTGVTRGGQFF